The 24 T cell receptor beta chains given below trace back to one sample, sequenced in a study of T cell responses to AZD1222 COVID-19 vaccine. Using immunoSEQ multiplex PCR, the repertoire was profiled, and TCRdb retains in-frame clones only, with some absent. Here the sample spans just under 90,000 clones, about 88% being singletons. This specimen consisted of peripheral blood, obtained 28 days after the second AZD1222 dose. These receptors all stem from an adult who received the AZD1222 COVID-19 vaccine.

The gene calls are TRBV30 and TRBJ1-5, with D possibly being TRBD1 (6 bases). V was shortened by 0 bases and J by 4 bases, with 13 bases between the two germline ends. Germline-derived CDR1 and CDR2 are GTSNPN and SVGIG (reference sequence). There are 15 residues in the CDR3. CDR3 in amino acids: CAWSVETGRNQPQHF. CDR3 coding DNA: TGTGCCTGGAGTGTGGAGACAGGACGAAATCAGCCCCAGCATTTT.

V is TRBV28 and J is TRBJ2-7; D gene unclear. Germline V lookup: CDR1 MDHEN, CDR2 SYDVKM. This CDR3 contains 13 residues. The V end lost 5 bases, the J end lost 2 bases, and 10 bases lay between the germline ends. The CDR3 reads CASSLWATYEQYF. CDR3 coding DNA: TGTGCCAGCAGTCTGTGGGCTACCTACGAGCAGTACTTC.

V usage is TRBV5-6 and J usage is TRBJ1-3, with 7 bases fitting TRBD1. V lost 2 bases, J lost 1 base, and 6 bases stayed unmatched. CDR3 length equals 16 residues. From germline, CDR1 is SGHDT and CDR2 YYEEEE. The CDR3 loop reads CASSLEGATSGNTIYF. Here the CDR3 DNA reads TGTGCCAGCAGCTTAGAGGGGGCGACGTCTGGAAACACCATATATTTT.

The chain uses TRBV19 and TRBJ2-3, with D possibly TRBD1 on 5 matching bases. CDR1 and CDR2 from the germline V gene are LNHDA and SQIVND (reference sequence). Trimming left V 5 bases short and J 11 bases short, with 17 bases between. The CDR3 is made up of 13 amino acids. CDR3 protein: CASSPQGLMGQYF. CDR3 DNA: TGTGCCAGTAGTCCCCAGGGTCTCATGGGGCAGTATTTT.

This chain joins TRBV7-3 and TRBJ1-3, with 12 nucleotides matching TRBD1. J was trimmed by 4 bases and V by 5 bases; bases with no gene match: 6. The CDR3 runs 16 residues. CDR1 is SGHTA and CDR2 is FQGTGA in the germline V gene. CDR3 nucleotides: TGTGCCAGCAGCCCTACCGGGACAGGGGGCGGAAACACCATATATTTT. Encoded protein: CASSPTGTGGGNTIYF.

The CDR3 loop reads CASSQEGGMGSSYNSPLHF. CDR3 nucleotides: TGTGCCAGCAGCCAAGAAGGGGGAATGGGGAGCTCCTATAATTCACCCCTCCACTTT. The chain carries TRBV3-1 (or the pseudogene TRBV3-2) and TRBJ1-6; D perhaps matches TRBD1 (6 bases). CDR3 size: 19 residues. V was shortened by 0 bases and J by 0 bases, with 15 bases between the two germline ends. The germline gives CDR1 LGHDT, CDR2 YNNKEL (reference sequence).

This sequence joins TRBV6-5 and TRBJ1-1, with TRBD1 matching 7 bases. This CDR3 is built from 14 residues. The J segment lost 1 base and the V segment lost 6 bases, leaving 5 bases of the junction unmatched. Germline lookup yields CDR1 MNHEY and CDR2 SVGAGI. In nucleotides, the CDR3 is TGTGCCAGCAGGCGTAGACAGGGGAACACTGAAGCTTTCTTT. Amino acids: CASRRRQGNTEAFF.

This chain links TRBV19 with TRBJ2-1; 12 nucleotides match TRBD2. The CDR3 runs to 22 residues. The J segment lost 3 bases and the V segment lost 7 bases, leaving 25 bases of the junction unmatched. Germline CDR1 LNHDA, CDR2 SQIVND (reference sequence). The CDR3 DNA reads as TGTGCCAGTAATCCGGGACAGGGGCGCGGAAAACTAGCGGGGGGTCTCTACAATGAGCAGTTCTTC. Residues: CASNPGQGRGKLAGGLYNEQFF. Combining the CDR3 with reference TRBV19 and TRBJ2-1 gives the whole variable domain DGGITQSPKYLFRKEGQNVTLSCEQNLNHDAMYWYRQDPGQGLRLIYYSQIVNDFQKGDIAEGYSVSREKKESFPLTVTSAQKNPTAFYLCASNPGQGRGKLAGGLYNEQFFGPGTRLTVL.

A few counts support this clone. The chain uses TRBV11-3 and TRBJ1-3; no clear D gene. V was cut by 1 base and J by 0 bases, with 7 bases left in between. Germline lookup yields CDR1 SGHNT and CDR2 YENEEA. This CDR3 region has 15 residues. The CDR3 here is CASSLGQYSGNTIYF. The CDR3 coding sequence is TGTGCCAGCAGCTTAGGGCAGTACTCTGGAAACACCATATATTTT. The full variable domain, with the rest looked up from reference TRBV11-3 and TRBJ1-3, is EAGVVQSPRYKIIEKKQPVAFWCNPISGHNTLYWYLQNLGQGPELLIRYENEEAVDDSQLPKDRFSAERLKGVDSTLKIQPAELGDSAVYLCASSLGQYSGNTIYFGEGSWLTVV.

The rearrangement joins TRBV7-9 to TRBJ1-2; TRBD1 might be the D (5 bases). Germline V CDR1 and CDR2: SEHNR, FQNEAQ (reference sequence). The V end lost 6 bases, the J end lost 4 bases, and 21 bases lay between the germline ends. The CDR3 is 16 amino acids. In DNA, the CDR3 is TGTGCCAGCAGGGGGGAGCGGGGTTATGACGTCTATGGCTACACCTTC. This sequence encodes CASRGERGYDVYGYTF.

This sequence joins TRBV20-1 and TRBJ1-1; TRBD1 might be the D (6 bases). The CDR3 covers 11 residues. V lost 3 bases to trimming and J lost 10 bases, with 12 bases between them. The germline CDR1 and CDR2 sequences are DFQATT and SNEGSKA (reference sequence). The CDR3 loop is CSASGQFGAFF. The CDR3 nucleotides read TGCAGTGCTAGCGGACAGTTCGGAGCTTTCTTT.

The chain uses TRBV4-1 and TRBJ1-4, with D possibly being TRBD1 (5 bases). Deletions cut 3 bases from V and 1 base from J, with 9 bases between. The CDR3 runs 15 residues. Germline V gene data show CDR1 as MGHRA and CDR2 as YSYEKL. The DNA for the CDR3 is TGCGCCAGCAGCCATCAGGGAGAAACTAATGAAAAACTGTTTTTT. Translating it yields CASSHQGETNEKLFF.

In its sample, this clone was seen once. The CDR3 loop reads CASSLVGPDGYTF. The CDR3, as DNA: TGTGCCAGCAGCTTAGTGGGGCCCGATGGCTACACCTTC. V usage is TRBV7-2 and J usage is TRBJ1-2; possible D gene TRBD1, 5 bases. The CDR3 spans 13 residues. Germline V CDR1 and CDR2: SGHTA, FQGNSA. V was trimmed by 1 base and J by 6 bases, leaving 9 bases between them.

The chain joins TRBV5-1 to TRBJ2-3, with D perhaps matching TRBD2 (6 bases). Germline CDR1 and CDR2: SGHRS and YFSETQ. The CDR3 consists of 16 residues. Trimming took off 4 bases at V and 5 bases at J, with 20 bases between the two ends. DNA for the CDR3: TGCGCCAGCAGCCAGGACGGCAATGGAGCGGGAGATACGCAGTATTTT. This encodes CASSQDGNGAGDTQYF.

This chain uses TRBV30 with TRBJ1-2; TRBD1 is a possible D gene (5 bases). The germline V gene encodes CDR1 GTSNPN and CDR2 SVGIG (reference sequence). V shed 6 bases and J shed 4 bases, with 18 bases lying between them. The CDR3 covers 14 residues. CDR3 loop: CACRGSSYAYGYTF. In DNA form, the CDR3 reads TGTGCCTGTAGGGGTTCCTCGTACGCCTATGGCTACACCTTC.

The V gene is TRBV18, the J gene TRBJ1-2; 9 bases align to TRBD1. The J segment lost 3 bases and the V segment lost 2 bases, leaving 10 bases of the junction unmatched. The V gene's germline CDR1 is KGHSH and CDR2 LQKENI. The CDR3 contains 17 residues. The CDR3 here is CASSPIDLQGAYYGYTF. Written as DNA, the CDR3 is TGTGCCAGCTCACCAATCGACTTACAGGGGGCGTACTATGGCTACACCTTC.

The chain links TRBV11-1 to TRBJ2-1, with 8 bases that match TRBD2. The CDR3 runs 14 residues. Germline CDR1 SGHAT, CDR2 FQDESV (reference sequence). The junction had 5 bases not matched to a gene; V was cut back by 5 bases and J by 5 bases. For the CDR3, the DNA is TGTGCCAGCAGCACGGGGGGGACGGACAATGAGCAGTTCTTC. The encoded protein is CASSTGGTDNEQFF.

The chain couples TRBV18 to TRBJ2-3, with TRBD2 matching over 9 bases. The CDR3 loop spans 18 amino acids. In germline, CDR1 is KGHSH, CDR2 LQKENI. V gave up 8 bases and J gave up 0 bases; unmatched junction bases: 15. This CDR3 reads CASRPWASGETSTDTQYF. The CDR3 DNA reads as TGTGCCAGCCGCCCCTGGGCTAGCGGGGAGACTAGCACAGATACGCAGTATTTT.

This clone was recorded once. The J gene is TRBJ2-1, the V gene TRBV11-3; TRBD1 matches at 8 bases. The germline V gene has CDR1 SGHNT and CDR2 YENEEA. After removal of 3 bases from V and 9 bases from J, the junction contained 4 bases not matched to a gene. This CDR3 contains 13 residues. This CDR3 reads CASSLTGEVEQFF. DNA of the CDR3: TGTGCCAGCAGCTTGACAGGGGAGGTTGAGCAGTTCTTC.

This chain uses TRBV14 with TRBJ2-2; maybe TRBD1 (5 bases). The CDR3 sequence is 19 residues long. Germline CDR1 SGHDN, CDR2 FVKESK. With 1 base removed from V and 7 bases from J, the gap between germline ends came to 25 bases. CDR3 loop: CASSQGWAGQGRIVGELFF. The CDR3 nucleotides read TGTGCCAGCAGCCAAGGATGGGCAGGGCAGGGTCGAATCGTCGGGGAGCTGTTTTTT.

This rearrangement joins TRBV29-1 to TRBJ1-2, with TRBD1 matching 10 bases. The CDR3 sequence is 13 residues long. CDR1 and CDR2 from the germline V gene are SQVTM and ANQGSEA. The junction had 5 bases not matched to a gene; V was cut back by 3 bases and J by 7 bases. The CDR3 region is CSVDWTGGIGYTF. CDR3 sequence (DNA): TGCAGCGTTGACTGGACAGGGGGAATTGGCTACACCTTC. Full variable domain (missing parts from reference TRBV29-1 and TRBJ1-2): SAVISQKPSRDICQRGTSLTIQCQVDSQVTMMFWYRQQPGQSLTLIATANQGSEATYESGFVIDKFPISRPNLTFSTLTVSNMSPEDSSIYLCSVDWTGGIGYTFGSGTRLTVV.

J is TRBJ2-3 and V is TRBV18; TRBD2 matches 11 bases. Germline trimming cut 6 bases from V and 4 bases from J; bases unmatched to any gene: 12. From germline, CDR1 is KGHSH and CDR2 LQKENI. This CDR3 has 17 amino acids. CDR3 residues: CASSPGLAGGQSDTQYF. The CDR3 DNA follows: TGTGCCAGCTCCCCCGGGCTAGCGGGGGGCCAGTCAGATACGCAGTATTTT.

The chain links TRBV11-3 to TRBJ2-1, with D tentatively TRBD2 (5 bases). Per germline, CDR1 SGHNT and CDR2 YENEEA. V lost 5 bases and J lost 7, with 12 bases in between. The CDR3 contains 13 residues. CDR3 in DNA: TGTGCCAGCAGCGGGCCTAGCAAGAATGAGCAGTTCTTC. As protein: CASSGPSKNEQFF.

The chain is built from TRBV12-3 or TRBV12-4 and TRBJ1-5; D gene uncertain. This CDR3 is built from 12 residues. V was shortened by 5 bases and J by 11 bases, with 13 bases between the two germline ends. The CDR3: CASSPSGRAQHF. CDR3 sequence (DNA): TGTGCCAGCAGTCCGTCCGGTCGGGCCCAGCATTTT.